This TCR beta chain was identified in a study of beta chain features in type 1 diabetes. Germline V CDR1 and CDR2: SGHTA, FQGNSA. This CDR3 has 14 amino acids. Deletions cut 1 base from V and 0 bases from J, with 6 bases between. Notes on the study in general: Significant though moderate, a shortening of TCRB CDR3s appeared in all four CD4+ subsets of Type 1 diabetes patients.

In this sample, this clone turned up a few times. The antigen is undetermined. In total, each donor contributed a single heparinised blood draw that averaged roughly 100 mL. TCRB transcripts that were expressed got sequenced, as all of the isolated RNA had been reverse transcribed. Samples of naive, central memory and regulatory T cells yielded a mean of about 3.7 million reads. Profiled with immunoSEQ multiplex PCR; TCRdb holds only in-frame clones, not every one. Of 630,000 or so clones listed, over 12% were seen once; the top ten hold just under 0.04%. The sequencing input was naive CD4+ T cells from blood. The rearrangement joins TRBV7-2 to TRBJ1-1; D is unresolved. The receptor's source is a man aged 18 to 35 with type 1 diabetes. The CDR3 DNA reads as TGTGCCAGCAGCTTAGGTGCCGTGAACACTGAAGCTTTCTTT. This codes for CASSLGAVNTEAFF.